A few counts support the clone carrying this TCR beta chain. The antigen is undetermined. Within Nashville, Tennessee resided all donors, each a Caucasian adult. Trimming took 4 bases from V and 4 from J, leaving 17 bases between them. CDR3 length: 17 residues. CDR1 is MGHRA and CDR2 is YSYEKL in the germline V gene. This specimen belongs to a study of shared clonotypes between healthy human individuals. Notes on the study in general: The represented genetic and exposure-history diversity was limited by the small number of donors. Clonotype sharing among donors likely depends on sequencing depth.

The genomic DNA of each subset was split evenly across several immunoSEQ plates. Profiling relied on immunoSEQ multiplex PCR, and the TCRdb table lists in-frame clones only, not all of them. The sample lists some 1 million clones; around 76% were seen once. The V call is TRBV4-1, the J call TRBJ2-6; D is possibly TRBD1 or TRBD2 (5 bases each). The clonotype was recovered from a man younger than 30 in good health. The sample taken for sequencing was memory CD4+ T cells sorted from blood. Subset reported: CD45RA-negative fraction. Here the CDR3 DNA reads TGCGCCAGCAGCCCTTCCGGGGCCCAGAACGGGGCCAACGTCCTGACTTTC. Protein: CASSPSGAQNGANVLTF.